This T cell receptor beta chain came from a study of cytomegalovirus exposure and HLA in healthy donors. The PCR had 60 Vbeta and 13 Jbeta primers. Here immunoSEQ multiplex PCR was the method, and the copy in TCRdb shows in-frame clones only, minus some. Among approximately 160,000 clones listed, around 68% were seen once. Everyone who donated was a healthy bone marrow donor. Donors likely had unrecorded immune exposures despite being nominally healthy when sampled. The V end lost 5 bases, the J end lost 2 bases, and 13 bases lay between the germline ends. The CDR3 is made up of 15 amino acids. The germline V gene encodes CDR1 SNHLY and CDR2 FYNNEI. Study results and caveats: Cytomegalovirus-associated TCR beta chains were listed, numbering 150 to 200. TCR association rates varied by HLA locus in a later analysis, with DRB1 highest and HLA-C lowest.

Turning to this clone: The antigen remains undetermined.

The TCR comes from a man aged 50 or older in good health and CMV-seronegative. This chain links TRBV2 with TRBJ1-5; unclear D gene. Material: PBMCs. The CDR3 nucleotides are TGTGCCAGCAGTCAGAGCGGGCAGGGCAATCAGCCCCAGCATTTT. It is translated as CASSQSGQGNQPQHF.